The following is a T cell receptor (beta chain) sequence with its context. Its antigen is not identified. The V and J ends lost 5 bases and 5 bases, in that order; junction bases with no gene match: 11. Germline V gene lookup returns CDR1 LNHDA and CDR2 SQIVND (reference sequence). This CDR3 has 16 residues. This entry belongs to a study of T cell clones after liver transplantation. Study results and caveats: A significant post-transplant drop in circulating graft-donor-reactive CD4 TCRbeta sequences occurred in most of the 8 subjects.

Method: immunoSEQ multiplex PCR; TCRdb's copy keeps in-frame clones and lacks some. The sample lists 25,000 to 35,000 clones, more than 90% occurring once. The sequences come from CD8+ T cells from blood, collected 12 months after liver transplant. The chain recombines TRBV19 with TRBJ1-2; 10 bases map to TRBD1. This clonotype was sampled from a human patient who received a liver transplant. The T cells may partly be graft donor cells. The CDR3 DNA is TGTGCCAGTAGTTGGGGGGACAGGGGACGGCTGTATGGCTACACCTTC. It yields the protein CASSWGDRGRLYGYTF.